A selection of T cell receptor beta chains follows, all from one sample in a study of early T cells in non-severe SARS-CoV-2 infection. MiXCR, run by TCRdb on the 5' RACE reads, gives a single entry per CDR3 protein. The data show tens of thousands of distinct CDR3 sequences, about 6.1% seen once. Sequencing was performed on whole blood. The receptors were gathered from an adult who was a healthcare worker with PCR-confirmed SARS-CoV-2 infection or an uninfected control (not recorded which). Both conserved end residues are part of each CDR3. A D gene is named only where the DNA matches it firmly. A clone size is listed for some rows: how often the clone was seen (once, few, many), or a class if it is expanded.

clone size: many
V gene: TRBV7-9
J gene: TRBJ2-5
D gene: -
CDR3 DNA: TGTGCCAGCAGCTTAGGTGATGACGGCGTCCTGAAGACCCAGTACTTC
CDR3 protein: CASSLGDDGVLKTQYF

clone size: many
V gene: TRBV5-6
J gene: TRBJ1-5
D gene: -
CDR3 DNA: TGTGCCAGCAGCTCACTCATCGGAGGGACCCAGCATTTT
CDR3 protein: CASSSLIGGTQHF

clone size: many
V gene: TRBV12-3/TRBV12-4
J gene: TRBJ2-3
D gene: -
CDR3 DNA: TGTGCCAGCAGTTTATCAGGCACAGATACGCAGTATTTT
CDR3 protein: CASSLSGTDTQYF

clone size: medium-sized
V gene: TRBV20-1
J gene: TRBJ1-2
D gene: TRBD1
CDR3 DNA: TGCAGTGCTACCGACAGGGTGGGCTATGGCTACACCTTC
CDR3 protein: CSATDRVGYGYTF

clone size: many
V gene: TRBV7-9
J gene: TRBJ2-1
D gene: -
CDR3 DNA: TGTGCCAGCAGGTACAACCGATATGGGCAGTTCTTC
CDR3 protein: CASRYNRYGQFF

clone size: few
V gene: TRBV9
J gene: TRBJ2-7
D gene: -
CDR3 DNA: TGTGCCAGCAGCGTAGGTCCAGGCGACATCTACGAGCAGTACTTC
CDR3 protein: CASSVGPGDIYEQYF

clone size: many
V gene: TRBV12-3/TRBV12-4
J gene: TRBJ1-1
D gene: TRBD1
CDR3 DNA: TGTGCCAGCAGCCCCCACGACAGGGGATTGAACACTGAAGCTTTCTTT
CDR3 protein: CASSPHDRGLNTEAFF

clone size: many
V gene: TRBV24-1
J gene: TRBJ1-2
D gene: TRBD1
CDR3 DNA: TGTGCCACCAGTGATTTATGGGACAGGACCCCTAACTATGGCTACACCTTC
CDR3 protein: CATSDLWDRTPNYGYTF

clone size: many
V gene: TRBV9
J gene: TRBJ2-7
D gene: TRBD2
CDR3 DNA: TGTGCCAGCAGCGAGGGACTAGCGAAGGGGTACGAGCAGTACTTC
CDR3 protein: CASSEGLAKGYEQYF

clone size: -
V gene: TRBV12-3/TRBV12-4
J gene: TRBJ2-3
D gene: TRBD2
CDR3 DNA: TGTGCCAGCAGTCCACGGACTAGCGGGACAAGCACAGATACGCAGTATTTT
CDR3 protein: CASSPRTSGTSTDTQYF

clone size: many
V gene: TRBV5-1
J gene: TRBJ2-7
D gene: -
CDR3 DNA: TGCGCCAGCAGCTTGGCACTAGGGTCCTACGAGCAGTACTTC
CDR3 protein: CASSLALGSYEQYF

clone size: few
V gene: TRBV7-6
J gene: TRBJ1-4
D gene: -
CDR3 DNA: TGTGCCAGCTCTCGGCCCCCCCAGGGGAAGGAAAAACTGTTTTTT
CDR3 protein: CASSRPPQGKEKLFF

clone size: many
V gene: TRBV10-3
J gene: TRBJ2-1
D gene: -
CDR3 DNA: TGTGCCATCAGTGATCTCTGGAAAGGGACTGAGCAGTTCTTC
CDR3 protein: CAISDLWKGTEQFF

clone size: many
V gene: TRBV6-5
J gene: TRBJ2-6
D gene: -
CDR3 DNA: TGTGCCACCCGACAGCTTTCTGGGGCCAACGTCCTGACTTTC
CDR3 protein: CATRQLSGANVLTF

clone size: many
V gene: TRBV6-5
J gene: TRBJ2-5
D gene: -
CDR3 DNA: TGTGCCAGCAGTTACTCGGAACAGATGGGGACCCAGTACTTC
CDR3 protein: CASSYSEQMGTQYF

clone size: few
V gene: TRBV6-5
J gene: TRBJ1-5
D gene: TRBD1
CDR3 DNA: TGTGCCAGCAAACGGACAGGGTTAAAAAATCAGCCCCAGCATTTT
CDR3 protein: CASKRTGLKNQPQHF

clone size: many
V gene: TRBV6-1
J gene: TRBJ1-5
D gene: -
CDR3 DNA: TGTGCCAGTCTATTTAGGCCAGGCGACAATCAGCCCCAGCATTTT
CDR3 protein: CASLFRPGDNQPQHF

clone size: many
V gene: TRBV5-8
J gene: TRBJ1-1
D gene: TRBD1
CDR3 DNA: TGTGCCAGCAGCCATCGGACAGGGGGGAACACTGAAGCTTTCTTT
CDR3 protein: CASSHRTGGNTEAFF

clone size: many
V gene: TRBV24-1
J gene: TRBJ2-3
D gene: -
CDR3 DNA: TGTGCCACCAGTGATTTCCACAGCACAGATACGCAGTATTTT
CDR3 protein: CATSDFHSTDTQYF

clone size: many
V gene: TRBV6-2/TRBV6-3
J gene: TRBJ2-1
D gene: -
CDR3 DNA: TGTGCCAGCAGTACCCCAGGGAGGGACAGAAACAATGAGCAGTTCTTC
CDR3 protein: CASSTPGRDRNNEQFF

clone size: few
V gene: TRBV2
J gene: TRBJ2-1
D gene: -
CDR3 DNA: TGTGCCAGCGGTGGGGGGTCTGGCAGTAATAATGAGCAGTTCTTC
CDR3 protein: CASGGGSGSNNEQFF

clone size: few
V gene: TRBV12-3/TRBV12-4
J gene: TRBJ2-7
D gene: TRBD2
CDR3 DNA: TGTGCCAGCAGTCCTTGGACTAGCGGGAGGGGCGAGCAGTACTTC
CDR3 protein: CASSPWTSGRGEQYF

clone size: many
V gene: TRBV7-2
J gene: TRBJ2-2
D gene: -
CDR3 DNA: TGTGCCAGCAGCTTACCTTTTCTAGCGCCGGCCGGGGAGCTGTTTTTT
CDR3 protein: CASSLPFLAPAGELFF

clone size: -
V gene: TRBV7-2
J gene: TRBJ2-1
D gene: -
CDR3 DNA: TGTGCCAACAGCTTACCCCGGACAAACATTGAGCAGTTCTTC
CDR3 protein: CANSLPRTNIEQFF

clone size: -
V gene: TRBV12-5
J gene: TRBJ2-7
D gene: -
CDR3 DNA: TGTGCTAGTGGTTTGAACAGACCGCAGTACTTC
CDR3 protein: CASGLNRPQYF

clone size: many
V gene: TRBV20-1
J gene: TRBJ1-6
D gene: -
CDR3 DNA: TGCAGTGCTAGAGAGCCCGTCATGGCCGGGAATTCACCCCTCCACTTT
CDR3 protein: CSAREPVMAGNSPLHF

clone size: many
V gene: TRBV7-3
J gene: TRBJ2-1
D gene: TRBD2
CDR3 DNA: TGTGCCAGCAGCTTACTGGGTAGCGGGGACTACAATGAGCAGTTCTTC
CDR3 protein: CASSLLGSGDYNEQFF

clone size: -
V gene: TRBV3-1
J gene: TRBJ2-7
D gene: -
CDR3 DNA: TGTGCCAGCAGCCAAGCAGTTAACGAGCAGTACTTC
CDR3 protein: CASSQAVNEQYF

clone size: many
V gene: TRBV5-1
J gene: TRBJ2-3
D gene: TRBD1
CDR3 DNA: TGCGCCAGCAGCTTGCGGACAGGGTCAGGAGATACGCAGTATTTT
CDR3 protein: CASSLRTGSGDTQYF

clone size: many
V gene: TRBV10-2
J gene: TRBJ2-7
D gene: -
CDR3 DNA: TGCGCCAGCAGTGAGCTGTTTGCATCAGAATACGAGCAGTACTTC
CDR3 protein: CASSELFASEYEQYF

clone size: many
V gene: TRBV7-2
J gene: TRBJ2-1
D gene: TRBD1
CDR3 DNA: TGTGCCAGCAGCTTAGCGCTGCAGGGGGCAGGTGAGCAGTTCTTC
CDR3 protein: CASSLALQGAGEQFF

clone size: many
V gene: TRBV6-6
J gene: TRBJ2-5
D gene: -
CDR3 DNA: TGTGCCAGCAGTTACCCGGACGGAGAGACCCAGTACTTC
CDR3 protein: CASSYPDGETQYF

clone size: many
V gene: TRBV7-6
J gene: TRBJ2-7
D gene: -
CDR3 DNA: TGTGCCAGCAGCTTAGGAGGGGGAATTTCCTACGAGCAGTACTTC
CDR3 protein: CASSLGGGISYEQYF

clone size: many
V gene: TRBV20-1
J gene: TRBJ2-7
D gene: -
CDR3 DNA: TGCAGTGCTAGAGCCTCGGACTTCCACACTCTAGGCGAGCAGTACTTC
CDR3 protein: CSARASDFHTLGEQYF

clone size: -
V gene: TRBV5-1
J gene: TRBJ2-2
D gene: -
CDR3 DNA: TGCGCCAGCAGCCCGGGGGACACCGGGGAGCAGTTTTTT
CDR3 protein: CASSPGDTGEQFF

clone size: many
V gene: TRBV18
J gene: TRBJ2-5
D gene: TRBD1
CDR3 DNA: TGTGCCAGCTCACCACCATGGACAGGGAGAGAGACCCAGTACTTC
CDR3 protein: CASSPPWTGRETQYF

clone size: many
V gene: TRBV24-1
J gene: TRBJ2-3
D gene: -
CDR3 DNA: TGTGCCACCAGTGATTTTGGTGGGACCGCAGATACGCAGTATTTT
CDR3 protein: CATSDFGGTADTQYF

clone size: many
V gene: TRBV30
J gene: TRBJ1-2
D gene: -
CDR3 DNA: TGTGCCTTAGCCTCCCGCTCCTTCGGCTACACCTTC
CDR3 protein: CALASRSFGYTF

clone size: -
V gene: TRBV29-1
J gene: TRBJ2-2
D gene: -
CDR3 DNA: TGCAGTGCAACCGCGGCTACCGGGGAGCTGTTTTTT
CDR3 protein: CSATAATGELFF

clone size: many
V gene: TRBV30
J gene: TRBJ1-4
D gene: -
CDR3 DNA: TGTGCCTGGAGGGGATCTCGAGCCCAGGATGAAAAACTGTTTTTT
CDR3 protein: CAWRGSRAQDEKLFF

clone size: many
V gene: TRBV14
J gene: TRBJ1-2
D gene: -
CDR3 DNA: TGTGCCAGCAGCCAAGATCCGCGGGCAGGGCTTGGCTACACCTTC
CDR3 protein: CASSQDPRAGLGYTF

clone size: many
V gene: TRBV6-6
J gene: TRBJ1-5
D gene: -
CDR3 DNA: TGTGCCAGCACTCTAGTTAGTGAGGATCAGCCCCAGCATTTT
CDR3 protein: CASTLVSEDQPQHF

clone size: many
V gene: TRBV27
J gene: TRBJ2-3
D gene: -
CDR3 DNA: TGTGCCAGCAGGGCACAGGGATCCGTCGGCACAGATACGCAGTATTTT
CDR3 protein: CASRAQGSVGTDTQYF

clone size: many
V gene: TRBV7-2
J gene: TRBJ2-1
D gene: TRBD2
CDR3 DNA: TGTGCCAGCAGCCTCACCGGGGGGGCCTCCTACAATGAGCAGTTCTTC
CDR3 protein: CASSLTGGASYNEQFF

clone size: many
V gene: TRBV20-1
J gene: TRBJ2-2
D gene: -
CDR3 DNA: TGCAGTGCTAGAGAGCTCGGGGGAAGAAGCACCGGGGAGCTGTTTTTT
CDR3 protein: CSARELGGRSTGELFF

clone size: many
V gene: TRBV27
J gene: TRBJ2-3
D gene: TRBD2
CDR3 DNA: TGTGCCAGCAGTTTAATAGCGGGAGTCTCAGATACGCAGTATTTT
CDR3 protein: CASSLIAGVSDTQYF

clone size: many
V gene: TRBV12-5
J gene: TRBJ2-7
D gene: TRBD1
CDR3 DNA: TGTGCTAGTGGTTTGGTACGGGGGACAGGGGATCACGAGCAGTACTTC
CDR3 protein: CASGLVRGTGDHEQYF

clone size: few
V gene: TRBV9
J gene: TRBJ2-1
D gene: -
CDR3 DNA: TGTGCCAGCCAGGCCAGGGATCGCGATGAGCAGTTCTTC
CDR3 protein: CASQARDRDEQFF

clone size: many
V gene: TRBV5-5
J gene: TRBJ1-6
D gene: -
CDR3 DNA: TGTGCCAGCAGCTCGGTATATAATTCACCCCTCCACTTT
CDR3 protein: CASSSVYNSPLHF

clone size: few
V gene: TRBV2
J gene: TRBJ2-7
D gene: TRBD2
CDR3 DNA: TGTGCCAGCACGTTTTCTAGCGGGACCGAGCAGTACTTC
CDR3 protein: CASTFSSGTEQYF